Listed here are 32 T cell receptor beta chains from one sample, sequenced in a study of blood T cell repertoires in COVID-19. Profiling relied on immunoSEQ multiplex PCR, and the TCRdb table lists in-frame clones only, not all of them. Of about 50,000 clones in the sample, around 89% are singletons; the top ten hold less than 2.5%. The source material was peripheral blood. The source of these receptors is a human donor in a cohort sampled during active COVID-19.

The chain uses TRBV7-9 and TRBJ2-1; TRBD2 matches at 11 bases. V was clipped by 5 bases and J by 4 bases; unmatched bases: 7. The germline V gene has CDR1 SEHNR and CDR2 FQNEAQ (reference sequence). This CDR3 is built from 16 residues. This CDR3 is CASSTYSGGAYNEQFF. CDR3 bases: TGTGCCAGCAGCACTTATAGCGGGGGGGCGTACAATGAGCAGTTCTTC.

The chain joins TRBV6-2 or TRBV6-3 to TRBJ2-2; 8 bases align to TRBD1. The V and J ends lost 6 bases and 1 base, in that order; junction bases with no gene match: 7. The CDR3 sequence is 16 residues long. CDR1 and CDR2 (germline): MNHEY, SVGEGT. The CDR3 coding sequence is TGTGCCAGCAGCCCCGACAGGGGTGGGAACACCGGGGAGCTGTTTTTT. Translated: CASSPDRGGNTGELFF.

This clone was seen more than once but under ten times. The rearrangement uses TRBV2 and TRBJ1-5, with D uncertain. V dropped 8 bases and J dropped 3 bases, with 17 bases sitting between them. Germline CDR1 reads SNHLY; CDR2 reads FYNNEI. The CDR3 runs 15 residues. The CDR3 spells CASLREGGPNQPQHF. CDR3 nucleotide sequence: TGTGCCAGCCTCCGGGAGGGAGGCCCCAATCAGCCCCAGCATTTT.

This rearrangement joins TRBV15 to TRBJ2-6; D is possibly TRBD2 (6 bases). Trimming removed 8 bases from V and 0 bases from J, with 20 bases in between. CDR3 size: 18 residues. Per germline, CDR1 LNHNV and CDR2 YYDKDF (reference sequence). This CDR3 is CATVKRGTSSSGANVLTF. CDR3 DNA: TGTGCCACCGTAAAACGGGGGACGTCCAGCTCTGGGGCCAACGTCCTGACTTTC.

The chain links TRBV19 to TRBJ2-3; TRBD1 aligns across 7 bases. Germline CDR1 and CDR2: LNHDA and SQIVND (reference sequence). This CDR3 spans 15 amino acids. The J segment lost 1 base and the V segment lost 6 bases, leaving 7 bases of the junction unmatched. CDR3 nucleotide sequence: TGTGCCAGTAGCCTAACAGGGGCAGGCACAGATACGCAGTATTTT. Translation gives CASSLTGAGTDTQYF.

The chain uses TRBV7-9 and TRBJ1-1; 8 bases fit TRBD1. The germline V gene encodes CDR1 SEHNR and CDR2 FQNEAQ (reference sequence). V shed 2 bases and J 7 bases; nucleotides not matched to a gene: 9. The CDR3 runs to 15 residues. In DNA form, the CDR3 reads TGTGCCAGCAGCTTACAGGGGGCGCGAGAGGGTGAAGCTTTCTTT. It yields the protein CASSLQGAREGEAFF.

J is TRBJ2-3 and V is TRBV5-6, with 8 bases matching TRBD1. With V trimmed by 0 bases and J by 3 bases, 6 bases remained unmatched. Germline V gives CDR1 SGHDT, CDR2 YYEEEE. The CDR3 covers 16 residues. The CDR3 here is CASSLGTGGITDTQYF. CDR3 nucleotide sequence: TGTGCCAGCAGCTTGGGTACAGGGGGAATAACAGATACGCAGTATTTT.

The chain carries TRBV28 and TRBJ2-3, with D possibly being TRBD2 (5 bases). CDR1 is MDHEN and CDR2 is SYDVKM in the germline V gene. This CDR3 is built from 12 residues. The ends were cut back, 6 bases at V and 6 bases at J, with 10 bases in the middle. The CDR3 reads CASSLGGDTQYF. For the CDR3, the DNA is TGTGCCAGCAGCCTCGGCGGGGATACGCAGTATTTT.

This chain links TRBV6-2 or TRBV6-3 with TRBJ1-1, with TRBD1 matching over 12 bases. Germline V CDR1 and CDR2: MNHEY, SVGEGT. V was clipped by 2 bases and J by 5 bases; unmatched bases: 6. The CDR3 covers 16 residues. CDR3 sequence reads: CASSYPGTGGATEAFF. CDR3 sequence (DNA): TGTGCCAGCAGTTACCCCGGGACAGGGGGCGCGACTGAAGCTTTCTTT.

V and J are TRBV28 and TRBJ2-7, with D unclear. The CDR3 length is 11 residues. Germline V gene sequence: CDR1 MDHEN, CDR2 SYDVKM. The V and J ends lost 1 base and 5 bases respectively, with 3 bases between them. The CDR3 protein is CASSLSDEQYF. The CDR3 nucleotides are TGTGCCAGCAGTTTATCGGACGAGCAGTACTTC.

The chain uses TRBV7-9 and TRBJ2-7; tentative D call: TRBD1 (5 bases). CDR3 length: 13 amino acids. Trimming took 0 bases from V and 3 from J, leaving 6 bases between them. Looked up from germline, CDR1 is SEHNR and CDR2 is FQNEAQ (reference sequence). The CDR3 DNA reads as TGTGCCAGCAGCTTAGCCAGGGACTACGAGCAGTACTTC. Its translation: CASSLARDYEQYF. The whole variable domain, filled in from reference TRBV7-9 and TRBJ2-7, reads DTGVSQNPRHKITKRGQNVTFRCDPISEHNRLYWYRQTLGQGPEFLTYFQNEAQLEKSRLLSDRFSAERPKGSFSTLEIQRTEQGDSAMYLCASSLARDYEQYFGPGTRLTVT.

V is TRBV18 and J is TRBJ2-2; 10 bases line up with TRBD1. Germline values: CDR1 KGHSH, CDR2 LQKENI. Trimming cost V 3 bases and J 4 bases; bases outside gene matches: 2. The CDR3 runs 15 residues. In DNA, the CDR3 is TGTGCCAGCTCACCCCGGACAGGGGGCACCGGGGAGCTGTTTTTT. This sequence encodes CASSPRTGGTGELFF.

This chain joins TRBV27 and TRBJ1-5, with a weak D call TRBD1 (5 bases). V shed 6 bases and J shed 0 bases, with 9 bases lying between them. Per the germline V gene, CDR1 is MNHEY and CDR2 is SMNVEV (reference sequence). The CDR3 extends over 14 amino acids. The DNA of the CDR3 is TGTGCCAGCAGCAGTACAGGTAGCAATCAGCCCCAGCATTTT. Translation: CASSSTGSNQPQHF.

V gene TRBV9 combines with J gene TRBJ2-1; 7 bases map to TRBD1. Looked up from germline, CDR1 is SGDLS and CDR2 is YYNGEE. With V trimmed by 0 bases and J by 9 bases, 3 bases remained unmatched. The CDR3 length is 13 residues. CDR3: CASSVVSGGEQFF. For the CDR3, the DNA is TGTGCCAGCAGCGTAGTCTCAGGGGGTGAGCAGTTCTTC.

The rearrangement joins TRBV27 to TRBJ2-5; weak D call: TRBD1 (6 bases). Germline V lookup: CDR1 MNHEY, CDR2 SMNVEV (reference sequence). The CDR3 is 13 amino acids. The V and J ends lost 7 bases and 2 bases respectively, with 11 bases between them. This CDR3 reads CASKRQGQETQYF. The CDR3 DNA reads TGTGCCAGCAAGAGGCAGGGGCAAGAGACCCAGTACTTC.

The gene calls are TRBV12-5 and TRBJ2-1, with 7 bases that match TRBD1. The CDR3 runs to 13 residues. Germline CDR1 is LGHNT and CDR2 is FRNRAP. Unmatched junction bases numbered 4, after V lost 4 bases and J lost 7 bases. The CDR3 DNA sequence: TGTGCTAGTGGTTGGACCAGGGGGAATGAGCAGTTCTTC. Translation gives CASGWTRGNEQFF.

The CDR3 region is CASIGRLYNEQFF. DNA of the CDR3: TGTGCCAGTATCGGCAGGCTATACAATGAGCAGTTCTTC. The V call is TRBV19, the J call TRBJ2-1; no firm D call. Trimming removed 7 bases at V and 4 bases at J, with 11 bases between. Germline V gene lookup returns CDR1 LNHDA and CDR2 SQIVND (reference sequence). CDR3 length: 13 residues.

This sequence joins TRBV4-2 and TRBJ2-5; 7 nucleotides agree with TRBD1. This CDR3 spans 15 amino acids. The V segment lost 0 bases and the J segment 5 bases; nucleotides outside the gene matches: 6. Germline assignment: CDR1 LGHNA and CDR2 YNFKEQ. CDR3 sequence reads: CASSQDEGAWETQYF. Here the CDR3 DNA reads TGTGCCAGCAGCCAAGATGAGGGGGCATGGGAGACCCAGTACTTC.

The table lists this clone with a count of one. This rearrangement joins TRBV6-2 or TRBV6-3 to TRBJ2-1; D may be TRBD2 (7 bases). The V end lost 2 bases, the J end lost 3 bases, and 14 bases lay between the germline ends. Per the germline V gene, CDR1 is MNHEY and CDR2 is SVGEGT. The CDR3 is made up of 16 amino acids. The CDR3 nucleotides are TGTGCCAGCAGTTACGTGGGGGGGCAATACTACAATGAGCAGTTCTTC. Translating it yields CASSYVGGQYYNEQFF.

This chain uses TRBV7-2 with TRBJ2-7; TRBD2 aligns across 11 bases. The V segment lost 5 bases and the J segment 2 bases; nucleotides outside the gene matches: 5. In germline, CDR1 is SGHTA, CDR2 FQGNSA. The CDR3 runs to 15 residues. CDR3: CASSPGLAAAYEQYF. CDR3 nucleotide sequence: TGTGCCAGCAGCCCGGGACTAGCGGCCGCCTACGAGCAGTACTTC.

The chain is built from TRBV2 and TRBJ1-3; 8 bases agree with TRBD1. From germline, CDR1 is SNHLY and CDR2 FYNNEI. Trimming removed 5 bases from V and 0 bases from J; junction bases left unmatched: 3. The CDR3 has 15 amino acids. The CDR3 DNA reads as TGTGCCAGCAGTAGGACAGGGTCCTCTGGAAACACCATATATTTT. It specifies CASSRTGSSGNTIYF.

This sequence joins TRBV7-2 and TRBJ1-5, with D possibly being TRBD1 (6 bases). Per germline, CDR1 SGHTA and CDR2 FQGNSA. This CDR3 has 16 residues. V lost 2 bases to trimming and J lost 6 bases, with 17 bases between them. CDR3 sequence reads: CASSLQATQGSQPQHF. The CDR3, as DNA: TGTGCCAGCAGCTTACAAGCCACACAGGGATCTCAGCCCCAGCATTTT.

CDR3 coding DNA: TGTGCCAGCAGTCTAAGTACAGGGCCGCAGGGTGGCTACACCTTC. Translated: CASSLSTGPQGGYTF. The chain links TRBV6-5 to TRBJ1-2; perhaps TRBD1 as D (6 bases). V was cut by 5 bases and J by 7 bases, with 20 bases left in between. Per germline, CDR1 MNHEY and CDR2 SVGAGI. CDR3 length equals 15 residues.

V usage is TRBV6-6 and J usage is TRBJ1-6; D not resolved. The CDR3 loop spans 14 amino acids. The V end was cut by 7 bases, the J end by 3 bases, with 10 bases between. The germline V gene has CDR1 MNHNY and CDR2 SVGAGI (reference sequence). This chain's CDR3 is CASTGGVYNSPLHF. CDR3 bases: TGTGCCAGCACGGGTGGAGTCTATAATTCACCCCTCCACTTT.

V and J are TRBV30 and TRBJ2-1; 11 bases agree with TRBD2. CDR3 length: 13 amino acids. J gave up 7 bases and V 7 bases, and 6 bases lay outside the gene matches. The germline gives CDR1 GTSNPN, CDR2 SVGIG (reference sequence). The CDR3 loop reads CASLAGVINEQFF. The CDR3 nucleotides are TGTGCCTCACTAGCGGGAGTAATTAATGAGCAGTTCTTC.

The CDR3, as DNA: TGTGCCAGCTCACCGGACGGGGGTGCCAATCAGCCCCAGCATTTT. Translation gives CASSPDGGANQPQHF. The chain has TRBV18 and TRBJ1-5; the D gene is possibly TRBD1 (5 bases). Germline values: CDR1 KGHSH, CDR2 LQKENI. V was trimmed by 3 bases and J by 3 bases, leaving 12 bases between them. The CDR3 has 15 amino acids.

This clone was observed a few times. The V gene is TRBV7-6, the J gene TRBJ1-5; the D is unclear. V was clipped by 1 base and J by 5 bases, with 21 bases between them. Per germline, CDR1 SGHVS and CDR2 FNYEAQ. This CDR3 has 18 amino acids. CDR3 sequence (DNA): TGTGCCAGCAGCTTAGTGGGATCGGGAAGGTTGGGTGATCAGCCCCAGCATTTT. Translating gives CASSLVGSGRLGDQPQHF.

This clone has just one count. The gene calls are TRBV6-1 and TRBJ2-3; D is ambiguous. V was cut by 2 bases and J by 8 bases, with 8 bases left in between. This CDR3 contains 12 residues. Germline V gene sequence: CDR1 MNHNS, CDR2 SASEGT. The CDR3, as DNA: TGTGCCAGCAGTGAATTCGGTTCTACGCAGTATTTT. Translation gives CASSEFGSTQYF.

The chain carries TRBV6-2 or TRBV6-3 and TRBJ1-2; D gene ambiguous. Germline assignment: CDR1 MNHEY and CDR2 SVGEGT. This CDR3 has 12 amino acids. Trimming removed 3 bases at V and 4 bases at J, with 6 bases between. The CDR3 is CASSYEAYGYTF. CDR3 DNA: TGTGCCAGCAGTTATGAGGCCTATGGCTACACCTTC.

The chain couples TRBV30 to TRBJ1-5; 7 bases agree with TRBD1. J lost 3 bases, V lost 6 bases, and 8 bases had no gene match. The germline CDR1 and CDR2 sequences are GTSNPN and SVGIG (reference sequence). The CDR3 extends over 14 amino acids. The CDR3 loop reads CACQGQTINQPQHF. CDR3 coding DNA: TGTGCCTGCCAGGGACAGACCATCAATCAGCCCCAGCATTTT.

The CDR3 nucleotides are TGTGCCAGCAGCGTAGCAGGACAGGGGGCGAGTGGAGAGACCCAGTACTTC. Translating it yields CASSVAGQGASGETQYF. The rearrangement uses TRBV9 and TRBJ2-5; 11 nucleotides line up with TRBD1. In germline, CDR1 is SGDLS, CDR2 YYNGEE. The trim removed 0 bases at V and 4 bases at J, leaving 8 bases unmatched. CDR3 length equals 17 residues. Using reference TRBV9 and TRBJ2-5 for the parts outside the CDR3, the full variable domain is DSGVTQTPKHLITATGQRVTLRCSPRSGDLSVYWYQQSLDQGLQFLIQYYNGEERAKGNILERFSAQQFPDLHSELNLSSLELGDSALYFCASSVAGQGASGETQYFGPGTRLLVL.

The J gene is TRBJ1-5, the V gene TRBV2; no firm D call. The CDR3 runs 13 residues. V lost 6 bases, J lost 6 bases, and 12 bases lay in between. Per germline, CDR1 SNHLY and CDR2 FYNNEI. The CDR3 nucleotides are TGTGCCAGCAGCGGGGAGGGAATTCAGCCCCAGCATTTT. Amino acid sequence: CASSGEGIQPQHF.